Listed here is a single T cell receptor beta chain. Its antigen is as yet unknown. The data were obtained in a study of beta chain features in type 1 diabetes. Study-wide context: All samples together contributed 85 million to 120 million sorted cells for examination.

Whole-study findings and limits: Type 1 diabetes patients had TCRB CDR3s that were shorter (moderately but significantly so) in all four CD4+ subsets.

V was shortened by 5 bases and J by 4 bases, with 11 bases between the two germline ends. The CDR3 consists of 13 residues. CDR1 and CDR2 (germline): MNHEY, SVGAGI. Investigators reverse transcribed all isolated RNA, so they sequenced expressed TCRB transcripts. Generated by immunoSEQ multiplex PCR, the TCRdb table keeps only in-frame clones and is missing some. The repertoire holds about 390,000 clones, with 9.5% to 10% as singletons. This receptor was taken from a man younger than 45 with type 1 diabetes. The sequencing sample was made of central memory CD4+ T cells from blood. The V call is TRBV6-5, the J call TRBJ1-1, with D maybe TRBD1 (5 bases). Written as DNA, the CDR3 is TGTGCCAGCAGTGTAAGCAGGGCCACTGAAGCTTTCTTT. It translates to CASSVSRATEAFF.